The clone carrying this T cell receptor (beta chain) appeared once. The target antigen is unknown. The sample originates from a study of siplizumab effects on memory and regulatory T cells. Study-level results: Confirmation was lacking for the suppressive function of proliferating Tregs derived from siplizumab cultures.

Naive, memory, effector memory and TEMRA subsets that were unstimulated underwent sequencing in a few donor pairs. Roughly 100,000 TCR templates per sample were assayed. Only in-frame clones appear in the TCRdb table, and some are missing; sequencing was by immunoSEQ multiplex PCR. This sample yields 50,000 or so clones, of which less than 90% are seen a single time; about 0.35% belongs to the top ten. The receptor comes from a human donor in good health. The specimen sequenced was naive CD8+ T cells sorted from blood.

CDR3 coding DNA: TGCGCCATAACCCCGCAGCCCGGTGGCTATGGCTACACCTTC. Encoded protein: CAITPQPGGYGYTF. The V and J genes are TRBV10-2 and TRBJ1-2; D not resolved. There are 14 residues in the CDR3. V was cut by 10 bases and J by 4 bases, with 19 bases left in between. Germline CDR1 WSHSY, CDR2 SAAADI.